This T cell receptor beta chain was identified in a study of T cell responses to AZD1222 COVID-19 vaccine. Study observations and caveats: Spike-wide coverage was observed for vaccine-associated CD4 TCRs, with dominant responses at 160-218 and 743-854. Mostly white British, mostly female donors; authors suggested clonal diversity may be underestimated. Nearly half of the spike-specific TCRs reportedly recognize variant regions that carry no mutations. Vaccination with two AZD1222 doses was followed by a rise in Spike-specific TCR breadth and depth.

The protocol was immunoSEQ multiplex PCR, while the TCRdb copy is restricted to in-frame clones and leaves out a portion. The sample holds 99,000 or so clones; over 90% are singletons and the top ten take around 4.7%. CDR3 length: 17 residues. To note about this clone: The antigen is not known.

Material: peripheral blood, obtained on day 0 of AZD1222 vaccination. The receptor was derived from an adult in good health. The chain links TRBV21-1 to TRBJ2-3; the D segment call TRBD2 is taken from the table without a DNA check. TRBV21-1 is recorded as a pseudogene. This CDR3 is CASSNSSGLFSTDTQYF. Written as DNA, the CDR3 is TGTGCCAGCAGCAATTCTAGCGGCCTTTTTAGCACAGATACGCAGTATTTT.